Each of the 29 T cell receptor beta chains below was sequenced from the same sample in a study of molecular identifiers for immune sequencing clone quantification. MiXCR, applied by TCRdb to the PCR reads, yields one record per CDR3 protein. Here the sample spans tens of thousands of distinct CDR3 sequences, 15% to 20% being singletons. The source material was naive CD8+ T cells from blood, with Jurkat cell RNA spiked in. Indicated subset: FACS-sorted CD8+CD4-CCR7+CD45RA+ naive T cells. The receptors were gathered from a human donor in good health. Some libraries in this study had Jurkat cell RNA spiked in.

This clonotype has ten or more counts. This chain's CDR3 is CASSPVGLDSSYEQYF. The CDR3 DNA sequence: TGTGCCAGCAGCCCCGTGGGACTAGACAGCTCCTACGAGCAGTACTTC. This chain connects TRBV7-9 to TRBJ2-7; 8 bases align to TRBD2. Trimming removed 5 bases from V and 0 bases from J; junction bases left unmatched: 9. The CDR3 has 16 residues. Looked up from germline, CDR1 is SEHNR and CDR2 is FQNEAQ (reference sequence).

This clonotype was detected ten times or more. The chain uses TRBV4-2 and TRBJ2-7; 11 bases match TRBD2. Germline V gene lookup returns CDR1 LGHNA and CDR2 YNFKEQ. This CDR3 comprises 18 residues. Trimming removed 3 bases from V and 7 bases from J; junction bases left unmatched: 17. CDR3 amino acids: CASSQDSPSTSGTIEQYF. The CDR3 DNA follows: TGTGCCAGCAGCCAGGATTCCCCTTCGACTAGCGGGACAATAGAGCAGTACTTC.

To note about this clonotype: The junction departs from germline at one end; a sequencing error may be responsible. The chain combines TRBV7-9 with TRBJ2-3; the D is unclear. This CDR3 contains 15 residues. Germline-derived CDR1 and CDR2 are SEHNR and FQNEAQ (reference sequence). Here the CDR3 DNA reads TGTGCCAGCAGCTCCTGCCCCCTTAGCACGGATACGCAGTATTTT. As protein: CASSSCPLSTDTQYF.

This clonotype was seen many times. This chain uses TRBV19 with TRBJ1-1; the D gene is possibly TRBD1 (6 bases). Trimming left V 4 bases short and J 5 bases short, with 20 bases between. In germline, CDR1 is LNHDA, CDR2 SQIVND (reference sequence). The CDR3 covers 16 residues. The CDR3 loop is CASSTTLENTGTEAFF. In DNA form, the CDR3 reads TGTGCCAGTAGTACGACACTCGAAAACACAGGGACTGAAGCTTTCTTT.

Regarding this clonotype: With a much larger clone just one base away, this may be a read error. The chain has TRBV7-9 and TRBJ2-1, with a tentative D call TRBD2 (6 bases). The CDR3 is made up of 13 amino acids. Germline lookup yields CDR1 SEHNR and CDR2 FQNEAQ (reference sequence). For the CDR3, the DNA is TGTGCCAGCAGCTCTGCGGGGTACAATGAGCAGCTCTTC. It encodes CASSSAGYNEQLF.

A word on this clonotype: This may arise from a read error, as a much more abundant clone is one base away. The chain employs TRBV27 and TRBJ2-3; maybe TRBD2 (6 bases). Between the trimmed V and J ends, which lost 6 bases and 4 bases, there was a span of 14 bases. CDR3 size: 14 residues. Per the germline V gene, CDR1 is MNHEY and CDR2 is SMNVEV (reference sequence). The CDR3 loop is CASRELARPDTQYF. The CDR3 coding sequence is TGTGCCAGCAGGGAACTAGCAAGACCAGATACGCAGTATTTT.

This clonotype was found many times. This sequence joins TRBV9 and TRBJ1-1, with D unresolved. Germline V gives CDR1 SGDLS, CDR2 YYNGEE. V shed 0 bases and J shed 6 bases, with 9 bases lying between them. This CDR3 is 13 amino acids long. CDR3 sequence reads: CASSVGAGSEAFF. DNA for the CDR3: TGTGCCAGCAGCGTAGGGGCGGGCTCTGAAGCTTTCTTT. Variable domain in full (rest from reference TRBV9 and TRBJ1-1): DSGVTQTPKHLITATGQRVTLRCSPRSGDLSVYWYQQSLDQGLQFLIQYYNGEERAKGNILERFSAQQFPDLHSELNLSSLELGDSALYFCASSVGAGSEAFFGQGTRLTVV.

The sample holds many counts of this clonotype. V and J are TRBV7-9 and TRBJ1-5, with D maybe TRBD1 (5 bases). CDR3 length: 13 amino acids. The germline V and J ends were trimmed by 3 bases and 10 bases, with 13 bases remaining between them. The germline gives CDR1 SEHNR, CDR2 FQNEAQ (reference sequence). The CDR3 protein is CASSLGTVSPQHF. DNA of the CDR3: TGTGCCAGCAGCTTGGGGACCGTTAGTCCCCAGCATTTT.

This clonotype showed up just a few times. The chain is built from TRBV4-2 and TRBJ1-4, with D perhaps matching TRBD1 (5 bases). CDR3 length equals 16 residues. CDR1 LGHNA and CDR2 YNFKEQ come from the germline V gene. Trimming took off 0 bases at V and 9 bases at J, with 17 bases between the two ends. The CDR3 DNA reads TGTGCCAGCAGCCAAGAAGACGAGACGGGACTGAAAAAACTGTTTTTT. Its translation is CASSQEDETGLKKLFF.

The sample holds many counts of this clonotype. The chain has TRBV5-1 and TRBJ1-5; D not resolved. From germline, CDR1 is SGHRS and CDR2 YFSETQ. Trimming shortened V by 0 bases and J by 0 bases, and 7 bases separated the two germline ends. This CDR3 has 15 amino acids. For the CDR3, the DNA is TGCGCCAGCAGCTTGGGAGGATATAGCAATCAGCCCCAGCATTTT. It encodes CASSLGGYSNQPQHF.

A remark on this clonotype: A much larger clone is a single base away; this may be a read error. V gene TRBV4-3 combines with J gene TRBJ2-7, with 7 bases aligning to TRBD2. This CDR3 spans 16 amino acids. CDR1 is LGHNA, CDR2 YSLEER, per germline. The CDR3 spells CASGQVGPAGSREQYF. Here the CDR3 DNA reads TGCGCCAGCGGCCAAGTGGGGCCAGCGGGATCGCGAGAGCAGTACTTC.

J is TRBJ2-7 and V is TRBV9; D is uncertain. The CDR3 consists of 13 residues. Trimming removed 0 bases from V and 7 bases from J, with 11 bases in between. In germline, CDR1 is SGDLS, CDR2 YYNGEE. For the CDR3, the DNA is TGTGCCAGCAGCGTAGAGCCGGATCTGGAGCAGTACTTC. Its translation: CASSVEPDLEQYF.

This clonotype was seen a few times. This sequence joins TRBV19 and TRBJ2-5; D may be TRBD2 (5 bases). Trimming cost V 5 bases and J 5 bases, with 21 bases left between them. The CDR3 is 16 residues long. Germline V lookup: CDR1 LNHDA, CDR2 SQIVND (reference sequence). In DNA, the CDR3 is TGTGCCAGTAGTTCCCTAGCTTCGATCCCCCCGGAGACCCAGTACTTC. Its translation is CASSSLASIPPETQYF.

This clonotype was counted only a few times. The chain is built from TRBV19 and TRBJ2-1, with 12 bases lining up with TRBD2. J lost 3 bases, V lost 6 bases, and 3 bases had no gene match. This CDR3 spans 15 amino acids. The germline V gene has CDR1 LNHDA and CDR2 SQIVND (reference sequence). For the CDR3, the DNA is TGTGCCAGTAGAACGACTAGCGGGGGCTACAATGAGCAGTTCTTC. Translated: CASRTTSGGYNEQFF.

CDR3 DNA sequence: TGTGCCACCAGTGGCGTTGGCGGGAGCTCCTACAATGAGCAGTTCTTC. Its protein product is CATSGVGGSSYNEQFF. J is TRBJ2-1 and V is TRBV24-1; 7 nucleotides match TRBD2. V gave up 5 bases and J gave up 0 bases; unmatched junction bases: 6. Germline assignment: CDR1 KGHDR and CDR2 SFDVKD. The CDR3 contains 16 residues.

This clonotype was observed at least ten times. CDR3 nucleotide sequence: TGTGCCTGGACTGGCCTCATTGGGACTGAAGCTTTCTTT. It specifies CAWTGLIGTEAFF. The rearrangement uses TRBV30 and TRBJ1-1, with D hard to call. The germline V gene has CDR1 GTSNPN and CDR2 SVGIG (reference sequence). The CDR3 loop spans 13 amino acids. V was shortened by 4 bases and J by 5 bases, with 14 bases between the two germline ends.

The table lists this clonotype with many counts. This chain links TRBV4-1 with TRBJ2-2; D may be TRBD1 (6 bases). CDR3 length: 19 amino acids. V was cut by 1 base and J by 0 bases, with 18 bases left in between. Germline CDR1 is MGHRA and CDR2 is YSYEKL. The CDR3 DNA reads TGCGCCAGCAGCCAAGGGCGAGGGACAATCGTTGCGAACACCGGGGAGCTGTTTTTT. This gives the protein CASSQGRGTIVANTGELFF.

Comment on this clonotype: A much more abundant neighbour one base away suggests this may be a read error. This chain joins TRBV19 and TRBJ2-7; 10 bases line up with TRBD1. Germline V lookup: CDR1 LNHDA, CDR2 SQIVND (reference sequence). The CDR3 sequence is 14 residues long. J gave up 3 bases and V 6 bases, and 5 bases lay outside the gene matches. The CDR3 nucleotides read TGTGCCAGTAGCACCGGGACAGGGGACTACGAGCAGTACTTC. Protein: CASSTGTGDYEQYF. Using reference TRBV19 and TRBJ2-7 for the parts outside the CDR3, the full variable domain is DGGITQSPKYLFRKEGQNVTLSCEQNLNHDAMYWYRQDPGQGLRLIYYSQIVNDFQKGDIAEGYSVSREKKESFPLTVTSAQKNPTAFYLCASSTGTGDYEQYFGPGTRLTVT.

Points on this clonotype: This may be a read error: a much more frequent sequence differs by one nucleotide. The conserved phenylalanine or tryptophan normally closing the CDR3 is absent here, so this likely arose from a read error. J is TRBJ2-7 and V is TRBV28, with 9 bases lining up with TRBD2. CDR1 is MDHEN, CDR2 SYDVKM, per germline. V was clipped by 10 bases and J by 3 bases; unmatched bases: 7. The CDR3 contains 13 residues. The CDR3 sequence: CATRAGGDYEQYS. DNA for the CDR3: TGTGCCACAAGAGCGGGAGGCGACTACGAGCAGTACTCC.

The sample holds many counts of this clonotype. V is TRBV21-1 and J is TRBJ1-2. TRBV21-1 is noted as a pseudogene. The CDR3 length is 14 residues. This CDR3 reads CASSKEGWAYGYTF. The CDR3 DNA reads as TGTGCCAGCAGCAAAGAGGGCTGGGCCTATGGCTACACCTTC.

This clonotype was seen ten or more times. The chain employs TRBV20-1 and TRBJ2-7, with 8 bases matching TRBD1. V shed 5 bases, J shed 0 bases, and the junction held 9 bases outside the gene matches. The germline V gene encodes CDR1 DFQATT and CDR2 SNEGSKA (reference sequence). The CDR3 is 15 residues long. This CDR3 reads CSAPDRQGASYEQYF. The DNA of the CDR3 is TGCAGTGCTCCGGACCGGCAGGGGGCCTCCTACGAGCAGTACTTC.

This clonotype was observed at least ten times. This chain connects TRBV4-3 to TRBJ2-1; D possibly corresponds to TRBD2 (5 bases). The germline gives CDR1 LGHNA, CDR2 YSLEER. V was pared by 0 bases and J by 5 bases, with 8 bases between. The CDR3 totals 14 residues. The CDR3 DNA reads TGCGCCAGCAGCCAAGATCCGAGGGACAATGAGCAGTTCTTC. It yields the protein CASSQDPRDNEQFF.

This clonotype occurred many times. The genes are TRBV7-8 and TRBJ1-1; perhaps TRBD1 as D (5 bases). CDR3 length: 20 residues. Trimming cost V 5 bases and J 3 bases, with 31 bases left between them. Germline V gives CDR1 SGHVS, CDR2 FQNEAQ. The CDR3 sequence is CASSIRAIRVGTVDDTEAFF. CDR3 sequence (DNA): TGTGCCAGCAGCATAAGGGCTATCCGAGTCGGGACGGTGGATGACACTGAAGCTTTCTTT. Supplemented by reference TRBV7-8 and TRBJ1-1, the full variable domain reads GAGVSQSPRYKVAKRGQDVALRCDPISGHVSLFWYQQALGQGPEFLTYFQNEAQLDKSGLPSDRFFAERPEGSVSTLKIQRTQQEDSAVYLCASSIRAIRVGTVDDTEAFFGQGTRLTVV.

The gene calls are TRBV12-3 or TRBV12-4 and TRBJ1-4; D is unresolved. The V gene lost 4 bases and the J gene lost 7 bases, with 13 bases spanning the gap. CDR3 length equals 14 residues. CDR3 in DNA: TGTGCCAGCAGTTCGACGGTGGTCCTTGAAAAACTGTTTTTT. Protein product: CASSSTVVLEKLFF.

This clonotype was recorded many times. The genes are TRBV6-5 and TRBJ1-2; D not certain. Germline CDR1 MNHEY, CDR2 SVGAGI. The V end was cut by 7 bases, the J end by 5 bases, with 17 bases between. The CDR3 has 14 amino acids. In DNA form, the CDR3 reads TGTGCCAGCACCAACTCCGGGTCATATTATGGCTACACCTTC. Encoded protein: CASTNSGSYYGYTF.

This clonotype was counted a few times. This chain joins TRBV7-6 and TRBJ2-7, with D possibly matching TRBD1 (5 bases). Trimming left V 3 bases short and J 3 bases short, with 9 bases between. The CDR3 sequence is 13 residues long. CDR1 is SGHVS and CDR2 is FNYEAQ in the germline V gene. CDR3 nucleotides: TGTGCCAGCAGCTTCTCGACAGTCTACGAGCAGTACTTC. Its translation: CASSFSTVYEQYF. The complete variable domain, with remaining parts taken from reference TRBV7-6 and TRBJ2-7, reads GAGVSQSPRYKVTKRGQDVALRCDPISGHVSLYWYRQALGQGPEFLTYFNYEAQQDKSGLPNDRFSAERPEGSISTLTIQRTEQRDSAMYRCASSFSTVYEQYFGPGTRLTVT.

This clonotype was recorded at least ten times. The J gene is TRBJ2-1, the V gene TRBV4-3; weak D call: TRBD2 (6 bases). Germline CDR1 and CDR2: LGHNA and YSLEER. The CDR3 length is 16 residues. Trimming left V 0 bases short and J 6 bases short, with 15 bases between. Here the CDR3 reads CASSQDRAGAGNEQFF. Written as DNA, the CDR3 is TGCGCCAGCAGCCAAGATCGAGCGGGCGCGGGCAATGAGCAGTTCTTC.

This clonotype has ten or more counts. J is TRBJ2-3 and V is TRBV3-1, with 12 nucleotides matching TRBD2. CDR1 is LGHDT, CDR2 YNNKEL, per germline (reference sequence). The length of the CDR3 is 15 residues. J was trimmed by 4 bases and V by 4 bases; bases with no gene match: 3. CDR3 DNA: TGTGCCAGCAGCCTGACTAGCGGGAGTTCAGATACGCAGTATTTT. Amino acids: CASSLTSGSSDTQYF.

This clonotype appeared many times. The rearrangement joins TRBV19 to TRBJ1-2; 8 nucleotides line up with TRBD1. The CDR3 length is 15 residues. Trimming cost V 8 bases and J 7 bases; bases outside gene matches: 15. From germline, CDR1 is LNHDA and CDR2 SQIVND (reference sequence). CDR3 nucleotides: TGTGCCAGTCAAGATCCGGGACAGGCGACAACTGGCTACACCTTC. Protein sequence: CASQDPGQATTGYTF.